This entry is about one T cell receptor (beta chain). Which antigen it targets is not known. No clone much larger than this one lies a single base away; base qualities are absent. The sample originates from a study of cytomegalovirus exposure and HLA in healthy donors (dated by TCRdb to 2015 to 2018). Describing the broader study: An earlier analysis of 587 of the donors reported around 280 Gb of sequence data and approximately 120 million unique TCR beta sequences obtained from roughly 170 million T cells. Several DR-DQ haplotypes were handled as single units for association and clustering because linkage in the cohort was strong. Among the approximately 400 genotyped donors, approximately 76% belonged to the genetic ancestry cluster associated with self-reported Caucasian donors. The study combined high-throughput TCR immunosequencing, statistical association of individual TCRs with disease status, and machine learning to predict cytomegalovirus infection status. To decide whether each TCR beta V gene segment behaved as functional or pseudogenic, an earlier analysis of some 600 of the donors relied on high-throughput TCR beta sequencing. The study used immunosequencing to profile the T cell repertoires of 666 subjects and linked those repertoires to cytomegalovirus serostatus. Rather than drawing on any new phenotypic data, the later analysis identified candidate immune exposures from TCR beta sequences and the way those sequences occurred across donors. Class I and class II HLA loci were covered by the typing at four-digit resolution. A separate validation cohort of 100 to 150 different subjects was used in addition to the 666-subject first cohort. A later genetic analysis took genome-wide SNP genotypes for 398 of the 666 donors and used that subset as a discovery cohort. The number of typed donors differed by locus: about 629-640 for A, B, C, DRB1 and DQB1; 500 to 550 for DQA1; around 580 for DPA1; and 400 to 480 for DPB1. All discovery cohort repertoires had been generated on a single sequencing platform. The aim of the study was to test whether cataloging public T cell receptors could identify signatures of past pathogen exposure. Among 398 genotyped donors of the cohort, an average of around 250,000 unique TCR beta nucleotide sequences was sequenced per donor, of which 15% to 20% were non-productive. Around 330 gigabases of sequencing data and 70 million to 95 million unique TCR sequences made up an early release that covered 640 HLA-typed donors. A later analysis re-examined previously published TCR beta repertoires from 610 or so donors and added high-resolution HLA genotyping to investigate patterns of TCR occurrence. Donor age, sex, ethnicity and CMV serostatus were compiled together with the repertoire data.

From the cysteine up to the phenylalanine, the CDR3 has a length of 15 residues. Only the CDR3 DNA is retained, 45 bases long and in frame from the first base. The junction shows trimming of 0 bases on V and 5 bases on J, plus 13 bases between the germline ends. For CDR1 and CDR2, the germline V gene lists MGHRA and YSYEKL. The cohort was made up of about 610 healthy bone marrow donors. At the time of sampling, all cohort members were nominally healthy, though unrecorded immune exposures were likely present. The donor was CMV seropositive and was included in the group of 289 seropositive cohort members. Every donor gave a peripheral blood sample, and the peripheral blood mononuclear cells from that sample were used for TCR beta sequencing. The Qiagen DNeasy Blood Extraction Kit was used to extract genomic DNA from the blood cell samples. Library method: the immunoSEQ multiplex PCR assay. A mixture of 60 forward primers for TCR Vbeta segments and 13 reverse primers for TCR Jbeta segments was used in the multiplex PCR. Amplification of the CDR3 region of rearranged TCR beta genes was performed with a multiplex PCR assay on genomic DNA. Amplified TCR beta libraries were sequenced as 87-base-pair reads on the Illumina HiSeq System. The original methods were these. A later analysis counted approximately 74 million unique TCR beta chains across the 650 to 800 repertoires, and 10 million to 11 million of these chains were shared by at least two donors. Raw reads were error-corrected and collapsed into unique sequences by a nearest-neighbor algorithm in which closely related sequences were merged to remove PCR and sequencing errors. V, D and J gene segments were assigned by aligning CDR3 sequences to IMGT reference sequences. For a sequence to be retained, a match of at least six nucleotides to both a V gene segment and a J gene segment was required. A rearrangement counted as productive if the CDR3 had no stop codons and remained in frame with V and J, and every other rearrangement counted as non-productive. Following IMGT convention, CDR3 was defined as the stretch from the second conserved V-encoded cysteine to the conserved J-encoded phenylalanine. Sequences without an unambiguous match to a single V gene segment were excluded from the earlier analysis of approximately 560 of the donors. An earlier analysis of about 600 of the donors called V segments functional above 56.7% productive rearrangements and segregating when the between-donor standard deviation exceeded 5%. A statistical classification framework was developed to diagnose cytomegalovirus status using the catalog of TCR beta chain sequences. In a later analysis, V and J genes were assigned by comparing TCR nucleotide sequences against IMGT/GENE-DB human TR gene sequences. A later analysis assigned CDR3 sequences and most-parsimonious VDJ recombination scenarios with the TCRdist pipeline. In a later analysis, each TCR beta chain was defined by its CDR3 amino acid sequence together with its V-gene family, and reads lacking a unique V-gene family were excluded. A later analysis removed 600 or so highly shared, low-generation-probability nucleotide sequences to deal with suspected cross-contamination and a sequencing artifact. In a later analysis, a clonal expansion index for each public chain was calculated from normalized within-repertoire ranks of inferred template counts. Generation probabilities in a later analysis came from a VDJ recombination model fitted to out-of-frame rearrangements, and those results were checked against IGoR. In a later analysis, TCR-TCR, TCR-HLA and TCR-CMV co-occurrence was scored with hypergeometric tests, and a repertoire-size bias correction was applied to TCR pairs. In a later analysis, false discovery rates were estimated by permuting HLA or CMV assignments 20 times. In a later analysis, co-occurring TCRs were grouped using DBSCAN, and TCRdist sequence similarity was added for clustering within HLA-allele-positive subsets. Repertoires with fewer than 30,000 or more than 120,000 public chains were left out of co-occurrence clustering, as were four to six repertoires with anomalous nucleotide sharing. The table comes from immuneACCESS by way of TCRdb, which keeps in-frame sequences with V and J called. Part of the clones is missing from these tables; in studies checked, under half for an unresolved V gene and the rest for unknown reasons. V, J and clone size reflect that table, while D and trimming were determined from the DNA. Present in this sample are 150,000 to 200,000 clones, about four fifths of which were seen just once. The ten biggest clones cover roughly 7.3% of the sample.

Points the paper makes about the study in general: At a false discovery rate of 0.05, a later analysis linked 16,951 TCR beta sequences to specific HLA alleles. Several of the top co-occurrence clusters appeared to be linked to parvovirus B19, influenza, CMV and Epstein-Barr virus, according to a later analysis. Three of the identified cytomegalovirus-associated TCR beta chains were confirmed in vitro to be specific for cytomegalovirus antigens. Sequencing depth was assumed to be roughly uniform across donors in the presence/absence analyses, though that assumption may not hold. A later analysis found that TCR association rates varied across HLA loci, with DRB1 alleles showing the most associated TCRs and HLA-C alleles the fewest. Most CMV-associated TCR beta chains appeared to be HLA-restricted in a later analysis, and the HLA associations seemed to be driven largely by CMV exposure. Cytomegalovirus status was reported to be diagnosed by the classifier with high specificity and sensitivity in both the original and validation cohorts. A further reported finding was that TCR beta sequences accurately predicted the HLA-A and HLA-B alleles for most subjects in the first cohort. When HLA alleles, especially DR and DQ, strongly co-occurred, TCR associations were difficult to assign to individual alleles. Linkage disequilibrium might explain the correlated functional status among segregating V segments, but an unknown experimental factor could not be excluded. This cohort had only TCR beta chains sequenced, and the lack of alpha or paired-chain data limited which features could be detected. In an earlier analysis of fewer than 750 of the donors, most TCR beta V segments were observed in productive rearrangements about 87% or about 30% of the time, broadly matching IMGT annotations. An association between a missense DCLRE1C variant and V-gene and J-gene trimming of TCR beta chains was found in a later genetic analysis and replicated in an independent cohort. A cluster of highly shared sequence variants was judged likely to represent a technical artifact of the sequencing pipeline. CMV serostatus was the only immune exposure information available for the cohort. The 87-base-pair reads could not distinguish some IMGT-functional V segments, including TRBV6-2 and TRBV6-3, so those segments were excluded. In a later analysis, HLA-associated TCR beta chains showed more clonal expansion and lower generation probabilities than non-associated chains that were equally common. In a later genetic analysis, fewer N-insertions in productive TCRs were reported among donors in an Asian-associated ancestry cluster than the roughly 700-donor mean. In the study, about 150 TCR beta chains were listed as associated with cytomegalovirus. It was suggested by the authors that the approach could potentially be generalized to other disease states and immunological phenotypes. HLA typing was unavailable for some donors at each locus, so association tests used only the typed subset. Roughly 17 rarely observed V segments, including chromosome 9 orphons, were excluded from the earlier analysis of almost 600 of the donors because counts were too low. Most TCR sequences were seen in very few donors, while some public TCRs were found in many individuals.

This clonotype originated in a male donor in good health and CMV-seropositive. This sequence uses TRBV4-1 and TRBJ2-5; confidence is insufficient to name the D gene. Sequenced sample: PBMCs. The CDR3 is CASSQDLSRRETQYF. The DNA is TGCGCCAGCAGCCAAGATCTTTCTAGAAGGGAGACCCAGTACTTC.